This TCR beta chain was captured in a study of blood T cell repertoires in COVID-19. The V and J ends lost 4 bases and 6 bases, in that order; junction bases with no gene match: 13. Per germline, CDR1 SGHKS and CDR2 YYEKEE (reference sequence). This CDR3 is 16 amino acids long. The protocol was immunoSEQ multiplex PCR, while the TCRdb copy is restricted to in-frame clones and leaves out a portion. In the table there are 95,000 to 150,000 clones, roughly 84% of which are singletons. Membership in each cohort depended on participant-reported clinical history. The sequenced sample consisted of PBMCs or T cells enriched from blood (not recorded which). The V call is TRBV5-5, the J call TRBJ1-5, with 7 bases fitting TRBD1. The receptor was derived from a woman younger than 45 who had recovered from COVID-19. The CDR3 sequence is CASSRDSGRLGQPQHF. CDR3 in DNA: TGTGCCAGCAGCCGGGACAGCGGGAGATTAGGTCAGCCCCAGCATTTT. The full variable domain, in which reference TRBV5-5 and TRBJ1-5 provide the parts outside the CDR3, is DAGVTQSPTHLIKTRGQQVTLRCSPISGHKSVSWYQQVLGQGPQFIFQYYEKEERGRGNFPDRFSARQFPNYSSELNVNALLLGDSALYLCASSRDSGRLGQPQHFGDGTRLSIL.